The 24 T cell receptor beta chains presented below share a single source sample, sequenced in a study of blood T cell repertoires in COVID-19. Assay: immunoSEQ multiplex PCR; the TCRdb copy retains only in-frame clones and omits some. The sample holds hundreds of thousands of clones, about 92% seen once. The source material was PBMCs or T cells enriched from blood (not recorded which). These receptors were obtained from a man aged 55 to 70 who had recovered from COVID-19.

This clone was detected a few times. This sample also contains other DNA sequences that code for the same CDR3. V is TRBV2 and J is TRBJ2-7; TRBD1 might be the D (6 bases). The CDR3 runs to 13 residues. V gave up 1 base and J gave up 6 bases, with 10 bases separating them. From germline, CDR1 is SNHLY and CDR2 FYNNEI. CDR3 in DNA: TGTGCCAGCAGTGAAGACAGGGTCCGCGAGCAGTACTTC. This translates into CASSEDRVREQYF. Full variable domain (missing parts from reference TRBV2 and TRBJ2-7): EPEVTQTPSHQVTQMGQEVILRCVPISNHLYFYWYRQILGQKVEFLVSFYNNEISEKSEIFDDQFSVERPDGSNFTLKIRSTKLEDSAMYFCASSEDRVREQYFGPGTRLTVT.

The rearrangement uses TRBV6-5 and TRBJ2-7; TRBD2 matches 11 bases. J gave up 3 bases and V 0 bases, and 4 bases lay outside the gene matches. Germline values: CDR1 MNHEY, CDR2 SVGAGI. The CDR3 length is 16 residues. The CDR3 DNA is TGTGCCAGCAGTTACTCGAAAACTAGCGGGAGCTACGAGCAGTACTTC. Translation gives CASSYSKTSGSYEQYF.

The chain couples TRBV3-1 (or the pseudogene TRBV3-2) to TRBJ1-4; 9 bases agree with TRBD1. This CDR3 has 16 residues. Trimming took 1 base from V and 6 from J; bases not matched to a gene: 6. Germline-derived CDR1 and CDR2 are LGHDT and YNNKEL (reference sequence). The CDR3 is CASSQVSGQGYEKLFF. The CDR3 coding sequence is TGTGCCAGCAGCCAAGTCTCGGGACAGGGTTATGAAAAACTGTTTTTT.

With regard to this clone: Other nucleotide sequences in the sample specify the same CDR3. The chain carries TRBV11-3 and TRBJ2-7, with D unresolved. CDR3 length equals 11 residues. CDR1 SGHNT and CDR2 YENEEA come from the germline V gene. V lost 1 base, J lost 6 bases, and 4 bases lay in between. CDR3: CASSLGVEQYF. CDR3 DNA sequence: TGTGCCAGCAGCTTAGGAGTCGAGCAGTACTTC. Together with reference TRBV11-3 and TRBJ2-7, the CDR3 gives the full variable domain: EAGVVQSPRYKIIEKKQPVAFWCNPISGHNTLYWYLQNLGQGPELLIRYENEEAVDDSQLPKDRFSAERLKGVDSTLKIQPAELGDSAVYLCASSLGVEQYFGPGTRLTVT.

The chain has TRBV9 and TRBJ2-5; perhaps TRBD1 as D (7 bases). The CDR3 sequence is 15 residues long. The V gene lost 0 bases and the J gene lost 0 bases, with 9 bases spanning the gap. Germline loops: CDR1 SGDLS, CDR2 YYNGEE. This CDR3 reads CASSVAGGYQETQYF. The CDR3 nucleotides read TGTGCCAGCAGCGTAGCAGGGGGGTACCAAGAGACCCAGTACTTC. Complete variable domain (other parts from reference TRBV9 and TRBJ2-5): DSGVTQTPKHLITATGQRVTLRCSPRSGDLSVYWYQQSLDQGLQFLIQYYNGEERAKGNILERFSAQQFPDLHSELNLSSLELGDSALYFCASSVAGGYQETQYFGPGTRLLVL.

The V call is TRBV3-1 (or the pseudogene TRBV3-2), the J call TRBJ2-1; 8 nucleotides line up with TRBD2. The CDR3 runs to 13 residues. J gave up 10 bases and V 1 base, and 3 bases lay outside the gene matches. In germline, CDR1 is LGHDT, CDR2 YNNKEL (reference sequence). The CDR3 reads CASSQAGGAEQFF. For the CDR3, the DNA is TGTGCCAGCAGCCAAGCCGGGGGGGCAGAGCAGTTCTTC.

The rearrangement links TRBV7-9 to TRBJ2-2, with a possible D match to TRBD1 (5 bases). Germline V gene sequence: CDR1 SEHNR, CDR2 FQNEAQ (reference sequence). The CDR3 spans 14 residues. V gave up 6 bases and J gave up 1 base, with 9 bases separating them. The CDR3 loop is CASSHGQNTGELFF. Written as DNA, the CDR3 is TGTGCCAGCAGTCACGGACAGAACACCGGGGAGCTGTTTTTT. Full variable domain (rest looked up from reference TRBV7-9 and TRBJ2-2): DTGVSQNPRHKITKRGQNVTFRCDPISEHNRLYWYRQTLGQGPEFLTYFQNEAQLEKSRLLSDRFSAERPKGSFSTLEIQRTEQGDSAMYLCASSHGQNTGELFFGEGSRLTVL.

This chain uses TRBV2 with TRBJ1-3; D is unclear. Trimming cost V 5 bases and J 0 bases, with 5 bases left between them. CDR3 size: 13 residues. Germline assignment: CDR1 SNHLY and CDR2 FYNNEI. DNA for the CDR3: TGTGCCAGCAGTATGAGCTCTGGAAACACCATATATTTT. It is translated as CASSMSSGNTIYF.

J is TRBJ2-3 and V is TRBV18; 9 nucleotides agree with TRBD2. Germline values: CDR1 KGHSH, CDR2 LQKENI. V was pared by 3 bases and J by 0 bases, with 4 bases of the junction left unmatched. This CDR3 contains 16 residues. CDR3 in amino acids: CASSPSTSGSTDTQYF. The CDR3 DNA follows: TGTGCCAGCTCACCTTCGACTAGCGGAAGCACAGATACGCAGTATTTT.

The rearrangement links TRBV27 to TRBJ2-5, with D possibly TRBD2 on 6 matching bases. V lost 2 bases to trimming and J lost 2 bases, with 9 bases between them. The length of the CDR3 is 14 residues. Germline V gene lookup returns CDR1 MNHEY and CDR2 SMNVEV (reference sequence). In DNA, the CDR3 is TGTGCCAGCAGTTTACTGGGGAGGCAAGAGACCCAGTACTTC. Residues: CASSLLGRQETQYF.

The CDR3 nucleotides read TGTGCCAGCACAGGACGGGACTCGCAGTATTTT. Translated: CASTGRDSQYF. The chain combines TRBV7-9 with TRBJ2-3; perhaps TRBD2 as D (6 bases). CDR1 and CDR2 from the germline V gene are SEHNR and FQNEAQ (reference sequence). The germline V and J ends were trimmed by 7 bases and 10 bases, with 12 bases remaining between them. The CDR3 runs to 11 residues.

The count of this clone is one. V gene TRBV5-1 combines with J gene TRBJ2-7, with 16 bases fitting TRBD2. J lost 5 bases, V lost 3 bases, and 8 bases had no gene match. CDR1 SGHRS and CDR2 YFSETQ come from the germline V gene. The CDR3 is made up of 17 amino acids. CDR3 nucleotide sequence: TGCGCCAGCAGCTCCGGGACTAGCGGGGGGGCCTTGGACGAGCAGTACTTC. It specifies CASSSGTSGGALDEQYF.

The V gene is TRBV6-5, the J gene TRBJ1-5; tentative D call: TRBD1 (5 bases). This CDR3 is 13 amino acids long. V lost 11 bases and J lost 7, with 18 bases in between. Germline loops: CDR1 MNHEY, CDR2 SVGAGI. The DNA of the CDR3 is TGTGCCGCCCAAGATTGGGGGGAACAGCCCCAGCATTTT. Protein: CAAQDWGEQPQHF.

This chain links TRBV11-2 with TRBJ1-4; no firm D call. CDR3 length: 15 residues. Germline CDR1 and CDR2: SGHAT and FQNNGV. Trimming pared 4 bases from V and 3 bases from J, leaving 12 bases between. In DNA, the CDR3 is TGTGCCAGCAGCTACTCCGGGTCAGCTAATGAAAAACTGTTTTTT. Protein sequence: CASSYSGSANEKLFF.

V is TRBV24-1 and J is TRBJ1-2; D remains ambiguous. CDR1 KGHDR and CDR2 SFDVKD come from the germline V gene. Trimming shortened V by 2 bases and J by 6 bases, and 15 bases separated the two germline ends. The CDR3 has 15 amino acids. The CDR3 spells CATSDSARLTDGYTF. CDR3 bases: TGTGCCACCAGTGATTCCGCTCGCCTGACTGATGGCTACACCTTC.

The V and J genes are TRBV12-3 or TRBV12-4 and TRBJ2-7, with D hard to call. The V gene lost 6 bases and the J gene lost 0 bases, with 9 bases spanning the gap. The CDR3 consists of 13 residues. The DNA for the CDR3 is TGTGCCAGCAGCTCACAGATCTCCTACGAGCAGTACTTC. It is translated as CASSSQISYEQYF.

The chain is built from TRBV2 and TRBJ2-7, with D possibly TRBD1 on 5 matching bases. Germline CDR1 reads SNHLY; CDR2 reads FYNNEI. The germline V and J ends were trimmed by 4 bases and 2 bases, with 9 bases remaining between them. The CDR3 sequence is 13 residues long. Here the CDR3 reads CASSVQGTYEQYF. CDR3 bases: TGTGCCAGCAGTGTTCAGGGTACCTACGAGCAGTACTTC. Complete variable domain (other parts from reference TRBV2 and TRBJ2-7): EPEVTQTPSHQVTQMGQEVILRCVPISNHLYFYWYRQILGQKVEFLVSFYNNEISEKSEIFDDQFSVERPDGSNFTLKIRSTKLEDSAMYFCASSVQGTYEQYFGPGTRLTVT.

The CDR3 nucleotides read TGTGCCAGCAGCTACAGGGGTAGCAATCAGCCCCAGCATTTT. This encodes CASSYRGSNQPQHF. The chain couples TRBV5-6 to TRBJ1-5, with 7 bases aligning to TRBD1. Germline CDR1 SGHDT, CDR2 YYEEEE. The V segment lost 3 bases and the J segment 0 bases; nucleotides outside the gene matches: 0. The CDR3 contains 14 residues.

The rearrangement links TRBV5-1 to TRBJ1-3; 7 bases align to TRBD1. CDR1 is SGHRS, CDR2 YFSETQ, per germline. The length of the CDR3 is 17 residues. With 4 bases clipped from V and 2 bases from J, the junction kept 12 bases outside the gene matches. CDR3 region: CASSPLGRGKTGNTIYF. The DNA of the CDR3 is TGCGCCAGCAGCCCGCTTGGCAGGGGGAAAACTGGAAACACCATATATTTT.

V usage is TRBV7-3 and J usage is TRBJ2-3, with D tentatively TRBD2 (6 bases). The CDR3 totals 15 residues. V gave up 0 bases and J gave up 6 bases, with 13 bases separating them. Germline V gives CDR1 SGHTA, CDR2 FQGTGA. CDR3 region: CASSLTAGIYDTQYF. As DNA, the CDR3 is TGTGCCAGCAGCTTAACTGCGGGAATATACGATACGCAGTATTTT.

The V and J genes are TRBV6-4 and TRBJ2-2; 7 bases align to TRBD2. The CDR3 extends over 15 amino acids. CDR1 is MRHNA, CDR2 SNTAGT, per germline. V trimming: 6 bases; J trimming: 8 bases; junction bases outside the gene matches: 12. The CDR3 nucleotides are TGTGCCAGCAGCCCCCGGGTCGGGGGGACGGGGGAGCTGTTTTTT. It is translated as CASSPRVGGTGELFF.

As for this clone: Other DNA sequences from this sample encode an identical CDR3 as well. This chain connects TRBV9 to TRBJ2-7; 8 bases are shared with TRBD2. Germline V gene data show CDR1 as SGDLS and CDR2 as YYNGEE. Trimming took 0 bases from V and 2 from J; bases not matched to a gene: 1. The CDR3 length is 14 residues. The CDR3 loop reads CASSVGGGPYEQYF. CDR3 in DNA: TGTGCCAGCAGCGTAGGCGGGGGGCCCTACGAGCAGTACTTC.

This clone has only one observation. V is TRBV27 and J is TRBJ1-2; 9 bases are a match to TRBD1. The CDR3 is 14 amino acids. CDR1 and CDR2 from the germline V gene are MNHEY and SMNVEV (reference sequence). Trimming took 4 bases from V and 8 from J; bases not matched to a gene: 8. CDR3 region: CASSWGQGERGYTF. The CDR3 DNA sequence: TGTGCCAGCAGTTGGGGACAGGGTGAGAGGGGCTACACCTTC.

The chain is built from TRBV4-1 and TRBJ2-7, with TRBD1 matching 9 bases. Trimming removed 4 bases from V and 4 bases from J; junction bases left unmatched: 14. Germline lookup yields CDR1 MGHRA and CDR2 YSYEKL. The length of the CDR3 is 17 residues. The CDR3 sequence: CASSRTGTGIPLYEQYF. CDR3 bases: TGCGCCAGCAGCCGGACCGGGACAGGGATTCCCTTATACGAGCAGTACTTC.